A selection of T cell receptor beta chains follows, all from one sample in a study of blood T cell dynamics during melanoma immunotherapy. The data were produced by immunoSEQ multiplex PCR, yet TCRdb's version contains in-frame clones alone and is incomplete. Altogether 9,000 to 13,000 clones are present, roughly 90% being singletons, with the ten largest covering about a tenth. This specimen consisted of blood, obtained from a patient treated with checkpoint blockade. The receptors were sampled from a human donor with melanoma. Both conserved end residues are part of each CDR3. The D gene is left open where the match is weak. Clone size, where shown, is once, few, many, or a class for clones that have expanded.

TRBJ1-1,TRBV2,-,TRBD1,TGTGCCAGCAGTGAAGAACCGGGACAGGGGGCAACTTTCTTT,CASSEEPGQGATFF
TRBJ2-5,TRBV14,-,TRBD2,TGTGCCAGCAGTCTTCTAGCGGGAACCCAAGAGACCCAGTACTTC,CASSLLAGTQETQYF
TRBJ2-1,TRBV5-6,-,TRBD2,TGTGCCAGCAGCTTGGGTGCGGGAGTCCTCTGGGATGAGCAGTTCTTC,CASSLGAGVLWDEQFF
TRBJ2-3,TRBV28,few,-,TGTGCCAGCCTTAGCGGAACTAGCACAGATACGCAGTATTTT,CASLSGTSTDTQYF
TRBJ2-5,TRBV2,-,-,TGTGCCAGCGGGATTTTGGAGACCCAGTACTTC,CASGILETQYF
TRBJ1-1,TRBV7-9,-,-,TGTGCCAGCAGCTTGGAGGGGGGGAGGAACACTGAAGCTTTCTTT,CASSLEGGRNTEAFF
TRBJ2-2,TRBV28,once,TRBD2,TGTGCCAGCAGCCCCTGGACTAGCGGGGGTACCGGGGAGCTGTTTTTT,CASSPWTSGGTGELFF
TRBJ1-4,TRBV6-4,-,-,TGTGCCAGCAGGAGAAGAGGTCCAGGGCCTAGTGAAAAACTGTTTTTT,CASRRRGPGPSEKLFF
TRBJ1-3,TRBV5-1,-,-,TGCGCCAGCAGCTTGCAGCCGGGTGGAAACACCATATATTTT,CASSLQPGGNTIYF
TRBJ2-2,TRBV5-1,-,TRBD2,TGCGCCAGCAGCCCTCTAGCGGGAGGGAACACCGGGGAGCTGTTTTTT,CASSPLAGGNTGELFF
TRBJ1-2,TRBV5-1,-,TRBD1,TGCGCCAGCAGCACAGGGGGAAGCTATGGCTACACCTTC,CASSTGGSYGYTF
TRBJ2-4,TRBV6-6,few,-,TGTGCCAGCAGTTACTCCCCGGGGGGCCTTCAGTACTTC,CASSYSPGGLQYF
TRBJ2-5,TRBV6-1,-,TRBD2,TGTGCCAGCAGTGAAGTCCCGGGACTAGCGGGAGTACGGGAGACCCAGTACTTC,CASSEVPGLAGVRETQYF
TRBJ2-2,TRBV5-1,-,-,TGCGCCAGCTATAGGACAGAGAAGAACACCGGGGAGCTGTTTTTT,CASYRTEKNTGELFF
TRBJ1-2,TRBV20-1,-,TRBD1,TGCAGCCCCGGGACAGCTTATGGCTACACCTTC,CSPGTAYGYTF
TRBJ2-1,TRBV19,-,-,TGTGCCAGTAGTATGTCTAGCTACAATGAGCAGTTCTTC,CASSMSSYNEQFF
TRBJ1-2,TRBV7-6,-,-,TGTGCCAGCAGCTTAGGCCAGGGAGGGTTGTATGGCTACACCTTC,CASSLGQGGLYGYTF
TRBJ1-6,TRBV19,-,-,TGTGCCAGTCAGGCCTTCGGTAATTCACCCCTCCACTTT,CASQAFGNSPLHF
TRBJ2-7,TRBV28,-,TRBD1,TGTGCCAGCAGTCGAGCCGACAGGGGGGGTTGGGAGCAGTACTTC,CASSRADRGGWEQYF
TRBJ1-5,TRBV6-5,-,-,TGTGCCAGCAGCCCAATATTGGATCTTCAGCCCCAGCATTTT,CASSPILDLQPQHF
TRBJ2-1,TRBV5-4,once,TRBD2,TGTGCCAGCAGGGCTGGGACTAGCGGACCCTACAATGAGCAGTTCTTC,CASRAGTSGPYNEQFF
TRBJ1-5,TRBV5-4,few,-,TGTGCCAGCAGCTTGGACGGGGGAAGCAATCAGCCCCAGCATTTT,CASSLDGGSNQPQHF
TRBJ1-2,TRBV27,-,-,TGTGCCAGCAGTTTCCGGGGGGCGATATGGGGCTACACCTTC,CASSFRGAIWGYTF
TRBJ2-5,TRBV6-6,-,-,TGTGCCAGCAGTACTCCCTTGCGACAGCAACAAGAGACCCAGTACTTC,CASSTPLRQQQETQYF
TRBJ1-5,TRBV4-2,-,-,TGTGCCAGCAGCCAAAATAGCAATCAGCCCCAGCATTTT,CASSQNSNQPQHF
TRBJ2-1,TRBV6-1,-,TRBD2,TGTGCCAGTTCACTTAGCGGGGGGGCCATTAATGAGCAGTTCTTC,CASSLSGGAINEQFF